This T cell receptor (beta chain) was retrieved from a study of OX40 agonist ivuxolimab in advanced cancers. Study-wide context: The patients got ivuxolimab, which is an agonistic anti-OX40 (CD134) antibody. Subjects had a mean age of about 65 years, with a range of roughly 20 to 79; less than 90% were male. Findings and limits, study-wide: Partly responding patients at 0.1-3.0 mg/kg showed some of the smallest clonal expansion.

Note on this clone: The target antigen is unknown.

Germline-derived CDR1 and CDR2 are SGHTA and FQGTGA. This CDR3 comprises 14 residues. Trimming took 2 bases from V and 3 from J, leaving 10 bases between them. Some clones are missing from TCRdb's copy, which holds only in-frame ones; the method was immunoSEQ multiplex PCR. This sample yields 31,000 or so clones, of which around nine tenths are seen a single time; approximately 32% belongs to the top ten. The chain carries TRBV7-3 and TRBJ1-1, with a possible D match to TRBD1 (5 bases). The source material was CD4+ or CD8+ T cells sorted from blood, sampled in a trial of the OX40 agonist ivuxolimab. The clonotype originates from an adult with an advanced solid tumor such as melanoma, head and neck, liver or kidney cancer. CDR3 sequence (DNA): TGTGCCAGCAGCTTATACGGGGCTCACACTGAAGCTTTCTTT. It yields the protein CASSLYGAHTEAFF.